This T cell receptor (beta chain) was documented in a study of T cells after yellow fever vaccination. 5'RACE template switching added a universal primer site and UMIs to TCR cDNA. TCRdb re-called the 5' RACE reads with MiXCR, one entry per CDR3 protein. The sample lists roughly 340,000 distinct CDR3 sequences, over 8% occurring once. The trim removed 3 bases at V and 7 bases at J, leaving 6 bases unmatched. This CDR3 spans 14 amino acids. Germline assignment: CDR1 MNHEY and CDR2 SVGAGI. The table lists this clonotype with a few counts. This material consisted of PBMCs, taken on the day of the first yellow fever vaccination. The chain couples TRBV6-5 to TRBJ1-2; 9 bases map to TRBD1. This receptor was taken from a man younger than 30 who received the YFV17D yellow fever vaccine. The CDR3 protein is CASSYTGGGFGYTF. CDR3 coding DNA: TGTGCCAGCAGTTATACAGGGGGCGGATTTGGCTACACCTTC.